Each of the 12 T cell receptor beta chains below was sequenced from the same sample in a study of cytomegalovirus exposure and HLA in healthy donors. A multiplex PCR was run with 60 Vbeta primers and 13 Jbeta primers. Produced via immunoSEQ multiplex PCR; TCRdb's table is partial and in-frame only. The sample includes 30,000 to 40,000 clones, less than 85% of them seen just once. Sequencing used PBMCs. All receptors derive from a male donor in good health and CMV-seronegative.

The gene calls are TRBV7-9 and TRBJ2-7; D might be TRBD2 (5 bases). V was cut by 3 bases and J by 2 bases, with 8 bases left in between. The CDR3 contains 13 residues. Germline V lookup: CDR1 SEHNR, CDR2 FQNEAQ (reference sequence). CDR3 loop: CASSFTGTYEQYF. In DNA form, the CDR3 reads TGTGCCAGCAGCTTCACGGGAACCTACGAGCAGTACTTC. Complete variable domain (other parts from reference TRBV7-9 and TRBJ2-7): DTGVSQNPRHKITKRGQNVTFRCDPISEHNRLYWYRQTLGQGPEFLTYFQNEAQLEKSRLLSDRFSAERPKGSFSTLEIQRTEQGDSAMYLCASSFTGTYEQYFGPGTRLTVT.

Note on this clone: A read error may produce the germline difference seen at one junction end. This sequence joins TRBV5-6 and TRBJ2-7; 7 nucleotides agree with TRBD2. Germline loops: CDR1 SGHDT, CDR2 YYEEEE. The CDR3 is 16 amino acids. The DNA of the CDR3 is TGTGCCAGCAGCGGCGGGATACAAAGCGGGACCTATGAGCAGTACTTC. Translating it yields CASSGGIQSGTYEQYF.

In DNA form, the CDR3 reads TGTGCCAGCAGCCAGACAGGGGACTCCTACGAGCAGTACTTC. The encoded protein is CASSQTGDSYEQYF. This chain uses TRBV7-2 with TRBJ2-7; TRBD1 aligns across 8 bases. Germline V lookup: CDR1 SGHTA, CDR2 FQGNSA. J gave up 0 bases and V 5 bases, and 3 bases lay outside the gene matches. This CDR3 has 14 amino acids. The complete variable domain, with remaining parts taken from reference TRBV7-2 and TRBJ2-7, reads GAGVSQSPSNKVTEKGKDVELRCDPISGHTALYWYRQSLGQGLEFLIYFQGNSAPDKSGLPSDRFSAERTGGSVSTLTIQRTQQEDSAVYLCASSQTGDSYEQYFGPGTRLTVT.

The chain employs TRBV19 and TRBJ2-2; TRBD1 agrees at 8 bases. V shed 8 bases and J 5 bases; nucleotides not matched to a gene: 10. The CDR3 sequence is 15 residues long. CDR1 is LNHDA, CDR2 SQIVND, per germline (reference sequence). CDR3 residues: CASGWGRGLTGELFF. CDR3 coding DNA: TGTGCCAGTGGGTGGGGCAGGGGGCTTACCGGGGAGCTGTTTTTT.

In this sample, this clone turned up once. This chain connects TRBV27 to TRBJ1-6, with a weak D call TRBD1 (5 bases). The CDR3 is made up of 14 amino acids. Germline-derived CDR1 and CDR2 are MNHEY and SMNVEV (reference sequence). Trimming pared 3 bases from V and 5 bases from J, leaving 8 bases between. CDR3 in DNA: TGTGCCAGCAGTTTCCCGGGGGATAATTCACCCCTCCACTTT. This sequence encodes CASSFPGDNSPLHF.

This chain uses TRBV7-3 with TRBJ1-1, with 7 bases aligning to TRBD1. Trimming removed 5 bases from V and 8 bases from J; junction bases left unmatched: 11. The CDR3 contains 14 residues. Germline V gives CDR1 SGHTA, CDR2 FQGTGA. Here the CDR3 DNA reads TGTGCCAGCAGCCCCGGCAGGGGGAGGACGGAAGCTTTCTTT. Its protein product is CASSPGRGRTEAFF.

This clone has a handful of counts. The V and J genes are TRBV5-4 and TRBJ2-7; 8 nucleotides agree with TRBD1. The CDR3 is 14 amino acids. Germline-derived CDR1 and CDR2 are SGHNT and YYREEE (reference sequence). J gave up 0 bases and V 4 bases, and 3 bases lay outside the gene matches. CDR3 residues: CASSRTGSSYEQYF. In DNA, the CDR3 is TGTGCCAGCAGCCGGACAGGGAGCTCCTACGAGCAGTACTTC.

A few counts support this clone. The V call is TRBV20-1, the J call TRBJ2-7; D remains ambiguous. The CDR3 runs 11 residues. Per germline, CDR1 DFQATT and CDR2 SNEGSKA (reference sequence). V lost 0 bases and J lost 6, with 6 bases in between. CDR3 loop: CSAREESEQYF. The DNA of the CDR3 is TGCAGTGCTAGAGAAGAGAGCGAGCAGTACTTC.

This chain joins TRBV13 and TRBJ2-5; D ambiguous. V was clipped by 0 bases and J by 2 bases, with 4 bases between them. The CDR3 sequence is 13 residues long. The V gene's germline CDR1 is PRHDT and CDR2 FYEKMQ (reference sequence). CDR3 nucleotide sequence: TGTGCCAGCAGCTTAGGGGCACAAGAGACCCAGTACTTC. It specifies CASSLGAQETQYF.

The CDR3 DNA is TGCGCCAGTAGACTAGCTGTGAGCTCCTACAATGAGCAGTTCTTC. This codes for CASRLAVSSYNEQFF. V is TRBV5-1 and J is TRBJ2-1; TRBD2 matches at 7 bases. V lost 8 bases, J lost 0 bases, and 8 bases stayed unmatched. CDR3 length: 15 residues. CDR1 and CDR2 from the germline V gene are SGHRS and YFSETQ.

V usage is TRBV19 and J usage is TRBJ1-1; 7 nucleotides agree with TRBD1. V was clipped by 3 bases and J by 0 bases; unmatched bases: 13. This CDR3 is 18 amino acids long. Germline V lookup: CDR1 LNHDA, CDR2 SQIVND (reference sequence). The CDR3, as DNA: TGTGCCAGTAGTATCCCCTCGGGACAGCCGAAAATGAACACTGAAGCTTTCTTT. Amino acids: CASSIPSGQPKMNTEAFF.

This clone has just one count. CDR3 protein: CASSREDRSAGEAFF. CDR3 nucleotides: TGTGCCAGCAGCAGAGAGGACAGGTCCGCTGGTGAAGCTTTCTTT. The rearrangement links TRBV11-2 to TRBJ1-1; 7 nucleotides line up with TRBD1. V shed 5 bases, J shed 7 bases, and the junction held 13 bases outside the gene matches. The V gene's germline CDR1 is SGHAT and CDR2 FQNNGV. The CDR3 extends over 15 amino acids.